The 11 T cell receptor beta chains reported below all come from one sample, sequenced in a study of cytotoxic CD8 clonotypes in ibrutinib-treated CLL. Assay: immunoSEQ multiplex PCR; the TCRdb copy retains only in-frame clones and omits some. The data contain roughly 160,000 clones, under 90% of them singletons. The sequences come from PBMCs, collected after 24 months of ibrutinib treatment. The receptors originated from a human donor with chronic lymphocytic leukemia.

DNA of the CDR3: TGTGCCAGCAGCGAGACAGGGATTCCGCTCGGGGCCAACGTCCTGACTTTC. Translated: CASSETGIPLGANVLTF. This chain links TRBV7-3 with TRBJ2-6, with 7 bases aligning to TRBD1. The length of the CDR3 is 17 residues. V was clipped by 5 bases and J by 4 bases; unmatched bases: 11. Germline-derived CDR1 and CDR2 are SGHTA and FQGTGA.

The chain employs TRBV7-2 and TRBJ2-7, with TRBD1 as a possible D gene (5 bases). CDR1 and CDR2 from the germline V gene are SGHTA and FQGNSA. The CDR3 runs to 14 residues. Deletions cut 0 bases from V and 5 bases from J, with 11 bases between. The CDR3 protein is CASSLAVGHNEQYF. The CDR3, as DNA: TGTGCCAGCAGCTTAGCGGTGGGGCACAACGAGCAGTACTTC.

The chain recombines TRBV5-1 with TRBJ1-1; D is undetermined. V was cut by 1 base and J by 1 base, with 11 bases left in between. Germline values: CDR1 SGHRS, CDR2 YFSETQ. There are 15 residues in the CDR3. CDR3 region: CASSLNRPSNTEAFF. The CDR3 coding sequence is TGCGCCAGCAGCTTGAACAGACCCTCGAACACTGAAGCTTTCTTT. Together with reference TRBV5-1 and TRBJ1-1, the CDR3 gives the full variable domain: KAGVTQTPRYLIKTRGQQVTLSCSPISGHRSVSWYQQTPGQGLQFLFEYFSETQRNKGNFPGRFSGRQFSNSRSEMNVSTLELGDSALYLCASSLNRPSNTEAFFGQGTRLTVV.

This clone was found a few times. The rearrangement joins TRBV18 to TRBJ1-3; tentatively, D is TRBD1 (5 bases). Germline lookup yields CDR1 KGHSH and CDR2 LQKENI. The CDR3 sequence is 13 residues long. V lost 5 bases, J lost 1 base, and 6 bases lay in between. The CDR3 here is CASSGGSGNTIYF. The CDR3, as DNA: TGTGCCAGCTCAGGGGGTTCTGGAAACACCATATATTTT.

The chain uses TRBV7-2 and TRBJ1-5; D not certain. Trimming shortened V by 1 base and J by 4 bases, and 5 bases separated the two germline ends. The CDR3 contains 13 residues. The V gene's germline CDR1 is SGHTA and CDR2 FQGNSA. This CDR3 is CASSLVGNQPQHF. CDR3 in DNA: TGTGCCAGCAGCTTAGTAGGTAATCAGCCCCAGCATTTT.

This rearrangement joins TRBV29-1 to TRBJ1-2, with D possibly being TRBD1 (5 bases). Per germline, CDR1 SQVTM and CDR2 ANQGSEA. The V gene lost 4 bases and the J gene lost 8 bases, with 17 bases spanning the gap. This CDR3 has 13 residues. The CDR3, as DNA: TGCAGCGTTGTCAGTGGGGGTGTTGGCGGCTACACCTTC. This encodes CSVVSGGVGGYTF. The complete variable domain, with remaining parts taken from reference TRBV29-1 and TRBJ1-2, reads SAVISQKPSRDICQRGTSLTIQCQVDSQVTMMFWYRQQPGQSLTLIATANQGSEATYESGFVIDKFPISRPNLTFSTLTVSNMSPEDSSIYLCSVVSGGVGGYTFGSGTRLTVV.

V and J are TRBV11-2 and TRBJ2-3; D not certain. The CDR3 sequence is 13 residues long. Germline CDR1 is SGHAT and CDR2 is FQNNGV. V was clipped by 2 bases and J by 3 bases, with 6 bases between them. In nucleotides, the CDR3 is TGTGCCAGCAGCTTATCGTGGACAGATACGCAGTATTTT. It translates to CASSLSWTDTQYF.

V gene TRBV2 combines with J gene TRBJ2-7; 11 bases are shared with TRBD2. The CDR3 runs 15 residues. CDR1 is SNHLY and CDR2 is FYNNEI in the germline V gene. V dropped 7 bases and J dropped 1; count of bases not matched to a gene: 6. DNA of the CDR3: TGTGCCAGCAAAGACACTAGCGGGAGATCCTACGAGCAGTACTTC. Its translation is CASKDTSGRSYEQYF.

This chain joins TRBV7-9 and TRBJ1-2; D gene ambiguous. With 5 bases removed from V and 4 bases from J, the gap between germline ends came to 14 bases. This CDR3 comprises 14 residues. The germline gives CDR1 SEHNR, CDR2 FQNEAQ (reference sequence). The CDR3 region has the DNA TGTGCCAGCAGCATCTATTCCCCCCCCTATGGCTACACCTTC. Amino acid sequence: CASSIYSPPYGYTF.

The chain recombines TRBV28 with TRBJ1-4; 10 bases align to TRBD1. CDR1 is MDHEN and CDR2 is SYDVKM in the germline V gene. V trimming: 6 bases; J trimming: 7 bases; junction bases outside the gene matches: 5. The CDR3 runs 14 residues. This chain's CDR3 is CASRTGGSGEKLFF. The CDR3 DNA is TGTGCCAGCAGGACAGGGGGCAGCGGTGAAAAACTGTTTTTT.

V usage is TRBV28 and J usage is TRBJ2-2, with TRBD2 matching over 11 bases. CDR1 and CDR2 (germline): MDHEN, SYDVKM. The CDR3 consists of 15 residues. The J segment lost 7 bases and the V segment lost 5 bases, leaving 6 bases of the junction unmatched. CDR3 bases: TGTGCCAGCAGTACCCTAGCGGGAGGTATCGGGGAGCTGTTTTTT. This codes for CASSTLAGGIGELFF.